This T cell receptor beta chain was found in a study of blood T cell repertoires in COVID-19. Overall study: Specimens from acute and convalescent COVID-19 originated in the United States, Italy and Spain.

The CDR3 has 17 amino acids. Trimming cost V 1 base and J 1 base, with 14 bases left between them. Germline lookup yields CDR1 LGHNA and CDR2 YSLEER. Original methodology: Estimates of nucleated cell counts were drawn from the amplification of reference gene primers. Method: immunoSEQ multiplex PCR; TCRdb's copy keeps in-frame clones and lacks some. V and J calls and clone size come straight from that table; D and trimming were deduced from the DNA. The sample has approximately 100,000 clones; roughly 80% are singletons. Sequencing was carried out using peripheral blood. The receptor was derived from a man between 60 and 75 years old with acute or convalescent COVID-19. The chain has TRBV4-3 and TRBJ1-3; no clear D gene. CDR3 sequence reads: CASSQGTSISSGNTIYF. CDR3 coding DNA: TGCGCCAGCAGCCAAGGAACATCCATCTCTTCTGGAAACACCATATATTTT.